Listed here is a single TCR beta chain. Its antigen is unknown. The sample is drawn from a study of cytotoxic CD8 clonotypes in ibrutinib-treated CLL. Whole-study context: In all, about a dozen patients were relapsed/refractory, under 16 were treatment-naive and 17 were IGHV unmutated. Study-level findings and limits: Rising at ibrutinib response, clonality subsequently fell back toward baseline at progression.

TCRdb's copy holds only in-frame clones and misses some; the assay was immunoSEQ multiplex PCR. The top ten hold approximately 6.3% of the sample, which has hundreds of thousands of clones, 60% to 80% seen once. V lost 0 bases, J lost 5 bases, and 12 bases lay in between. CDR1 and CDR2 (germline): SGHRS, YFSETQ. The length of the CDR3 is 14 residues. The rearrangement links TRBV5-1 to TRBJ2-7; D might be TRBD1 (6 bases). Sequencing was performed on PBMCs, taken after 12 months of ibrutinib treatment. The sequence was obtained from a human donor with chronic lymphocytic leukemia. The CDR3 here is CASSLDWGRNEQYF. The CDR3 DNA reads as TGCGCCAGCAGCTTGGATTGGGGGCGCAACGAGCAGTACTTC.